The 23 T cell receptor beta chains in this list originate from one sample, sequenced in a study of CD8 T cells in ankylosing spondylitis. Study-wide findings and caveats: Ankylosing spondylitis blood appeared to be characterized by a TCR beta motif of several highly homologous variants.

TCRdb processed the 5' RACE reads anew with MiXCR; each CDR3 protein has one entry. The sample holds about 500,000 distinct CDR3 sequences, roughly 13% seen once. These TCRs are of unknown antigen specificity. Sequencing was done on a sample of blood, either unsorted or a sorted T cell fraction (not recorded which). These receptors came from a male donor with ankylosing spondylitis.

This clonotype turned up a few times. V usage is TRBV20-1 and J usage is TRBJ2-1; 8 bases agree with TRBD2. V shed 3 bases and J 0 bases; nucleotides not matched to a gene: 4. CDR1 is DFQATT, CDR2 SNEGSKA, per germline (reference sequence). This CDR3 is 15 amino acids long. The CDR3 bases are TGCAGTGCTAGTTGGCGGGAGGCCTCCTACAATGAGCAGTTCTTC. Translating it yields CSASWREASYNEQFF.

This clonotype was seen repeatedly, ten times or more. J is TRBJ1-4 and V is TRBV7-2, with D perhaps matching TRBD1 (6 bases). Germline assignment: CDR1 SGHTA and CDR2 FQGNSA. With 5 bases removed from V and 0 bases from J, the gap between germline ends came to 10 bases. The CDR3 spans 15 residues. CDR3 bases: TGTGCCAGCAGCCTTACAGGGCCAACTAATGAAAAACTGTTTTTT. Protein product: CASSLTGPTNEKLFF. Full variable domain (remainder filled in from reference TRBV7-2 and TRBJ1-4): GAGVSQSPSNKVTEKGKDVELRCDPISGHTALYWYRQSLGQGLEFLIYFQGNSAPDKSGLPSDRFSAERTGGSVSTLTIQRTQQEDSAVYLCASSLTGPTNEKLFFGSGTQLSVL.

This clonotype was detected many times. The V call is TRBV20-1, the J call TRBJ1-1; D uncertain. This CDR3 spans 14 amino acids. V lost 0 bases and J lost 1, with 9 bases in between. Germline CDR1 reads DFQATT; CDR2 reads SNEGSKA (reference sequence). CDR3 amino acids: CSARDRRSNTEAFF. The CDR3 DNA reads TGCAGTGCTAGAGATAGGCGGTCGAACACTGAAGCTTTCTTT.

This clonotype was detected only a few times. This chain joins TRBV28 and TRBJ2-7, with D possibly TRBD2 on 6 matching bases. CDR1 is MDHEN, CDR2 SYDVKM, per germline. V lost 6 bases and J 7 bases, leaving 16 bases between the germline ends. This CDR3 is 13 amino acids long. CDR3 in amino acids: CASSRGGLGEQYV. The CDR3 DNA reads as TGTGCCAGCAGCCGTGGGGGGTTAGGAGAGCAGTACGTC.

This sequence joins TRBV20-1 and TRBJ2-2; TRBD2 matches at 10 bases. Germline-derived CDR1 and CDR2 are DFQATT and SNEGSKA (reference sequence). The CDR3 covers 13 residues. J lost 6 bases, V lost 2 bases, and 0 bases had no gene match. This chain's CDR3 is CSARLAGAGELFF. DNA of the CDR3: TGCAGTGCTAGACTAGCGGGAGCCGGGGAGCTGTTTTTT.

This clonotype turned up a few times. The rearrangement uses TRBV29-1 and TRBJ2-2; D ambiguous. The germline V and J ends were trimmed by 4 bases and 2 bases, with 17 bases remaining between them. Per the germline V gene, CDR1 is SQVTM and CDR2 is ANQGSEA. This CDR3 region has 16 residues. The CDR3 nucleotides read TGCAGCGTTGGGCCCGCAATTAGCAGAAACACCGGGGAGCTGTTTTTT. Translated, it gives CSVGPAISRNTGELFF.

The chain is built from TRBV20-1 and TRBJ2-1; no reliable D call. CDR3 length equals 16 residues. The V gene's germline CDR1 is DFQATT and CDR2 SNEGSKA (reference sequence). Trimming took off 0 bases at V and 0 bases at J, with 12 bases between the two ends. CDR3 protein: CSARDYVGSSYNEQFF. CDR3 DNA sequence: TGCAGTGCTAGAGATTATGTAGGAAGCTCCTACAATGAGCAGTTCTTC.

This clonotype occurred many times. V gene TRBV5-1 combines with J gene TRBJ2-1; TRBD2 agrees at 9 bases. Germline V gene lookup returns CDR1 SGHRS and CDR2 YFSETQ. This CDR3 region has 15 residues. V trimming: 5 bases; J trimming: 4 bases; junction bases outside the gene matches: 7. Written as DNA, the CDR3 is TGCGCCAGCAGGCCCACTAGCGGGCATTACAATGAGCAGTTCTTC. Its translation is CASRPTSGHYNEQFF.

This clonotype was counted ten times or more. V and J are TRBV2 and TRBJ2-5; perhaps TRBD2 as D (5 bases). V was pared by 7 bases and J by 3 bases, with 18 bases between. CDR1 is SNHLY and CDR2 is FYNNEI in the germline V gene. CDR3 size: 15 residues. The CDR3 region has the DNA TGTGCCAGCACTTCCATGGGAGCGGCCGAAGAGACCCAGTACTTC. Translation gives CASTSMGAAEETQYF. Full variable domain (missing parts from reference TRBV2 and TRBJ2-5): EPEVTQTPSHQVTQMGQEVILRCVPISNHLYFYWYRQILGQKVEFLVSFYNNEISEKSEIFDDQFSVERPDGSNFTLKIRSTKLEDSAMYFCASTSMGAAEETQYFGPGTRLLVL.

The chain has TRBV15 and TRBJ2-3; TRBD2 agrees at 12 bases. J gave up 5 bases and V 8 bases, and 8 bases lay outside the gene matches. Per germline, CDR1 LNHNV and CDR2 YYDKDF (reference sequence). The CDR3 has 15 residues. CDR3 sequence reads: CATGKTSGSEDTQYF. The CDR3 DNA follows: TGTGCCACCGGGAAGACTAGCGGGAGTGAAGATACGCAGTATTTT.

The V gene is TRBV27, the J gene TRBJ1-5, with unresolved D. This CDR3 contains 14 residues. The germline V gene has CDR1 MNHEY and CDR2 SMNVEV (reference sequence). Trimming cost V 1 base and J 6 bases, with 10 bases left between them. CDR3 nucleotide sequence: TGTGCCAGCAGTTTATACCAGGCGGCTCAGCCCCAGCATTTT. Its translation: CASSLYQAAQPQHF.

In its sample, this clonotype was seen a few times. This chain joins TRBV20-1 and TRBJ1-1; TRBD1 is a possible D gene (6 bases). V was shortened by 1 base and J by 7 bases, with 16 bases between the two germline ends. Germline-derived CDR1 and CDR2 are DFQATT and SNEGSKA (reference sequence). This CDR3 has 14 amino acids. CDR3 in DNA: TGCAGTGCTAGAGTCCAGACAGGCTCCATTGAAGCTTTCTTT. As protein: CSARVQTGSIEAFF.

The rearrangement links TRBV9 to TRBJ1-2; D might be TRBD1 (6 bases). CDR1 is SGDLS and CDR2 is YYNGEE in the germline V gene. CDR3 length: 14 residues. V was trimmed by 4 bases and J by 3 bases, leaving 13 bases between them. The CDR3, as DNA: TGTGCCAGCAGCCCCGGGGGCAGGGACTATGGCTACACCTTC. This translates into CASSPGGRDYGYTF. The full variable domain, in which reference TRBV9 and TRBJ1-2 provide the parts outside the CDR3, is DSGVTQTPKHLITATGQRVTLRCSPRSGDLSVYWYQQSLDQGLQFLIQYYNGEERAKGNILERFSAQQFPDLHSELNLSSLELGDSALYFCASSPGGRDYGYTFGSGTRLTVV.

The chain carries TRBV14 and TRBJ2-1, with 7 nucleotides matching TRBD1. With 8 bases clipped from V and 11 bases from J, the junction kept 12 bases outside the gene matches. There are 13 residues in the CDR3. Germline lookup yields CDR1 SGHDN and CDR2 FVKESK. CDR3 bases: TGTGCCAGCTTGACTGGAGACAGGGATAAGCAGTTCTTC. It yields the protein CASLTGDRDKQFF. Full variable domain (outside the CDR3, taken from reference TRBV14 and TRBJ2-1): EAGVTQFPSHSVIEKGQTVTLRCDPISGHDNLYWYRRVMGKEIKFLLHFVKESKQDESGMPNNRFLAERTGGTYSTLKVQPAELEDSGVYFCASLTGDRDKQFFGPGTRLTVL.

V usage is TRBV5-1 and J usage is TRBJ2-7, with a tentative D call TRBD1 (5 bases). The germline V gene encodes CDR1 SGHRS and CDR2 YFSETQ. The CDR3 consists of 14 residues. The germline V and J ends were trimmed by 3 bases and 2 bases, with 12 bases remaining between them. The CDR3 DNA sequence: TGCGCCAGCAGCTATTCACAGGCAACCTACGAGCAGTACGTC. Its translation: CASSYSQATYEQYV.

The CDR3 loop reads CASSYSGQQRGYTF. The CDR3 DNA reads TGTGCCAGCAGTTACTCGGGACAACAGCGTGGCTACACCTTC. The V gene is TRBV6-5, the J gene TRBJ1-2; D is perhaps TRBD1 (6 bases). Germline assignment: CDR1 MNHEY and CDR2 SVGAGI. Trimming took 0 bases from V and 7 from J, leaving 12 bases between them. This CDR3 has 14 amino acids.

This clonotype was observed many times. This sequence joins TRBV20-1 and TRBJ2-1; possible D gene TRBD1, 6 bases. The V gene's germline CDR1 is DFQATT and CDR2 SNEGSKA (reference sequence). The ends were cut back, 7 bases at V and 6 bases at J, with 19 bases in the middle. This CDR3 contains 14 residues. The CDR3 is CSVSRDTYVNEQFF. The CDR3 DNA reads as TGCAGTGTTTCCCGGGACACCTACGTCAATGAGCAGTTCTTC.

This clonotype was counted only a few times. The rearrangement uses TRBV25-1 and TRBJ1-6; a weak D match, TRBD1 (6 bases). Trimming took off 1 base at V and 5 bases at J, with 12 bases between the two ends. This CDR3 is 16 amino acids long. Germline CDR1 and CDR2: MGHDK and SYGVNS. For the CDR3, the DNA is TGTGCCAGCAGTGAATCTAGGACAGTTGATAATTCACCCCTCCACTTT. The encoded protein is CASSESRTVDNSPLHF.

The V gene is TRBV12-3 or TRBV12-4, the J gene TRBJ1-2, with 7 bases that match TRBD1. V trimming: 6 bases; J trimming: 1 base; junction bases outside the gene matches: 8. This CDR3 is 15 amino acids long. As DNA, the CDR3 is TGTGCCAGCAGAGCCGGGACAGTCAGTAACTATGGCTACACCTTC. It yields the protein CASRAGTVSNYGYTF.

A few counts support this clonotype. The V call is TRBV20-1, the J call TRBJ1-5; D possibly corresponds to TRBD1 (6 bases). The CDR3 is 13 residues long. With 6 bases removed from V and 4 bases from J, the gap between germline ends came to 13 bases. The germline V gene has CDR1 DFQATT and CDR2 SNEGSKA (reference sequence). CDR3 nucleotide sequence: TGCAGTGCAAGACAGGTTTGGAATCAGCCCCAGCATTTT. Protein product: CSARQVWNQPQHF.

This clonotype has more than one count but fewer than ten. This rearrangement joins TRBV11-2 to TRBJ2-5, with 8 bases aligning to TRBD2. Germline CDR1 and CDR2: SGHAT and FQNNGV. The CDR3 is made up of 13 amino acids. The ends lost 2 bases at V and 9 bases at J; junction bases unmatched: 5. CDR3 in DNA: TGTGCCAGCAGCTTAACTAACGGGAGGGCCCAGTACTTC. It specifies CASSLTNGRAQYF.

The rearrangement uses TRBV27 and TRBJ2-7, with D perhaps being TRBD1 or TRBD2 (6 bases each). Trimming took off 8 bases at V and 3 bases at J, with 23 bases between the two ends. The CDR3 length is 16 residues. Germline loops: CDR1 MNHEY, CDR2 SMNVEV (reference sequence). The CDR3 nucleotides are TGTGCCAGCGGGTTCGTAGTGGGGGGCGCCTACTACGAGCAGTACTTC. This codes for CASGFVVGGAYYEQYF.

This clonotype came up many times. This chain uses TRBV5-1 with TRBJ1-2; 11 bases align to TRBD1. This CDR3 has 14 residues. Germline V lookup: CDR1 SGHRS, CDR2 YFSETQ. With 2 bases clipped from V and 8 bases from J, the junction kept 5 bases outside the gene matches. CDR3 DNA: TGCGCCAGCAGCTTAGGACAGGGGGCATCGGGCTACACCTTC. Translating gives CASSLGQGASGYTF.